These T cell receptor beta chains were read from a single sample in a study of early T cells in non-severe SARS-CoV-2 infection. Via MiXCR, TCRdb re-called the 5' RACE reads, giving one row per CDR3 protein. The sample contains fewer than 25,000 distinct CDR3 sequences, around 3.5% of which appear only once. The material sequenced was whole blood. Every receptor here comes from an adult who was a healthcare worker with PCR-confirmed SARS-CoV-2 infection or an uninfected control (not recorded which). Each CDR3 is given with its conserved first and last residue. The D gene is left open where the match is weak. Each size is once, few, many or a size class.

abundance: many; v_gene: TRBV12-3/TRBV12-4; d_gene: NA; j_gene: TRBJ1-2; CDR3nt: TGTGCCAGCAGTTACGACTCACCGACAGGAGTAGATCGGCGGTCCAACTATGGCTACACCTTC; CDR3aa: CASSYDSPTGVDRRSNYGYTF
abundance: many; v_gene: TRBV20-1; d_gene: NA; j_gene: TRBJ1-4; CDR3nt: TGCAGTGCTGCCCCGGGGGGCCTTAATGAAAAACTGTTTTTT; CDR3aa: CSAAPGGLNEKLFF
abundance: many; v_gene: TRBV6-2/TRBV6-3; d_gene: TRBD2; j_gene: TRBJ2-7; CDR3nt: TGTGCCAGCAGTTACTCGACCAGCGGGAGGAGGAACGAGCAGTACTTC; CDR3aa: CASSYSTSGRRNEQYF
abundance: medium-sized; v_gene: TRBV6-2/TRBV6-3; d_gene: NA; j_gene: TRBJ1-5; CDR3nt: TGTGCCAGCAGTTCCCCAGGGCCCCAGCATTTT; CDR3aa: CASSSPGPQHF
abundance: many; v_gene: TRBV15; d_gene: TRBD2; j_gene: TRBJ2-5; CDR3nt: TGTGCCACCAGCAGGGGACTAGCGGGTCAAGAGACCCAGTACTTC; CDR3aa: CATSRGLAGQETQYF
abundance: many; v_gene: TRBV19; d_gene: TRBD2; j_gene: TRBJ2-1; CDR3nt: TGTGCCAGTAGTTTCCCGGGACTAGTCTACAATGAGCAGTTCTTC; CDR3aa: CASSFPGLVYNEQFF
abundance: medium-sized; v_gene: TRBV20-1; d_gene: NA; j_gene: TRBJ1-5; CDR3nt: TGCAGTGCTAGAAAACAGGGTTCGTTTCAGCCCCAGCATTTT; CDR3aa: CSARKQGSFQPQHF
abundance: medium-sized; v_gene: TRBV6-5; d_gene: NA; j_gene: TRBJ1-1; CDR3nt: TGTGCCAGCAACCTTGTAGGGGCCACTGAAGCTTTCTTT; CDR3aa: CASNLVGATEAFF
abundance: many; v_gene: TRBV5-4; d_gene: TRBD2; j_gene: TRBJ2-1; CDR3nt: TGTGCCAGCAGCTCGGGACTAGCGGGGGGGCTGAATGAGCAGTTCTTC; CDR3aa: CASSSGLAGGLNEQFF
abundance: many; v_gene: TRBV6-1; d_gene: TRBD1; j_gene: TRBJ2-3; CDR3nt: TGTGCCAGCAGTGGCTCGCACAGGGGGGACACAGATACGCAGTATTTT; CDR3aa: CASSGSHRGDTDTQYF
abundance: many; v_gene: TRBV7-8; d_gene: NA; j_gene: TRBJ2-4; CDR3nt: TGTGCCAGCAGCCCCCTGGCCGGGGCGATTAAAAACATTCAGTACTTC; CDR3aa: CASSPLAGAIKNIQYF
abundance: many; v_gene: TRBV7-3; d_gene: TRBD1; j_gene: TRBJ2-5; CDR3nt: TGTGCCAGCAGCGCAGGACAGGGGGCGCGGGAGACCCAGTACTTC; CDR3aa: CASSAGQGARETQYF
abundance: many; v_gene: TRBV7-2; d_gene: NA; j_gene: TRBJ2-3; CDR3nt: TGTGCCAGCCGGAGGGCGTCCTGGGCAGATACGCAGTATTTT; CDR3aa: CASRRASWADTQYF